This T cell receptor (beta chain) was sequenced for a study of blood T cell repertoires in COVID-19. The method was immunoSEQ multiplex PCR; TCRdb's version includes in-frame clones alone and lacks a portion of them. The repertoire holds about 55,000 clones, with roughly 85% as singletons. Germline CDR1 reads SGHRS; CDR2 reads YFSETQ. V lost 2 bases and J 4 bases, leaving 9 bases between the germline ends. This CDR3 has 13 residues. The source of this sequence is a human donor in a cohort sampled during active COVID-19. V and J are TRBV5-1 and TRBJ2-5, with D tentatively TRBD1 (5 bases). Sequencing used peripheral blood. In nucleotides, the CDR3 is TGCGCCAGCAGCTTCCAGGGTTTAGAGACCCAGTACTTC. Translating gives CASSFQGLETQYF.